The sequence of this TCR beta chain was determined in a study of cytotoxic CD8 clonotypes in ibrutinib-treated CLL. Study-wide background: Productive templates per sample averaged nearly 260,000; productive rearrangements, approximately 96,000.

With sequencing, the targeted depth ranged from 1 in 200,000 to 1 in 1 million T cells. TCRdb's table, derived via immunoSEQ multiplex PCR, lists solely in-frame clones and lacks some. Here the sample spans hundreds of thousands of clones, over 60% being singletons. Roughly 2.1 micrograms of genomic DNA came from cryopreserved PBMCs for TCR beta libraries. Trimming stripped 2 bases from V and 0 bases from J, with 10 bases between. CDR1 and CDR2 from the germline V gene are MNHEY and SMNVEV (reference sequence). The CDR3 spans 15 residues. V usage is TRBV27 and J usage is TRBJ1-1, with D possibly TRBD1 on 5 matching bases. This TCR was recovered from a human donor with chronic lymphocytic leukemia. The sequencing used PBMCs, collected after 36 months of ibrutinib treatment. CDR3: CASSLNAGMNTEAFF. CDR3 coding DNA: TGTGCCAGCAGTTTAAACGCAGGGATGAACACTGAAGCTTTCTTT.